This is a list of T cell receptor beta chains from one sample in a study of OX40 agonist ivuxolimab in advanced cancers. The method was immunoSEQ multiplex PCR; TCRdb's version includes in-frame clones alone and lacks a portion of them. Counted here are around 20,000 clones, approximately 70% occurring once; the ten biggest clones make up 15% to 20%. The material sequenced was CD4+ or CD8+ T cells sorted from blood, taken in a trial of the OX40 agonist ivuxolimab. The receptors derive from an adult with an advanced solid tumor such as melanoma, head and neck, liver or kidney cancer. Both conserved end residues are part of each CDR3.

>TRBJ2-7|TRBV29-1
CSVEIEDYEQYF
>TRBJ2-3|TRBV29-1
CSVRAGLYEYF
>TRBJ2-7|TRBV5-8
CASSLWYGDSYEQYF
>TRBJ1-1|TRBV29-1
CSVVEGTEAFF
>TRBJ2-1|TRBV28
CASSLDRLAGGHFYNEQFF
>TRBJ1-1|TRBV19
CASSMGSSTEAFF
>TRBJ1-1|TRBV28
CASSPNTEAFF
>TRBJ1-5|TRBV5-8
CASSPSGGDIFQPQHF
>TRBJ1-1|TRBV4-3
CASSPNLNTEAFF
>TRBJ2-4|TRBV28
CASSHEGAFKNIQYF
>TRBJ1-1|TRBV5-1
CASSLEGGSTEAFF
>TRBJ2-7|TRBV5-5
CASSLLGLRHEQYF
>TRBJ2-1|TRBV5-1
CASSLLINEQFF
>TRBJ2-7|TRBV5-6
CASSIGQGSYEQYF